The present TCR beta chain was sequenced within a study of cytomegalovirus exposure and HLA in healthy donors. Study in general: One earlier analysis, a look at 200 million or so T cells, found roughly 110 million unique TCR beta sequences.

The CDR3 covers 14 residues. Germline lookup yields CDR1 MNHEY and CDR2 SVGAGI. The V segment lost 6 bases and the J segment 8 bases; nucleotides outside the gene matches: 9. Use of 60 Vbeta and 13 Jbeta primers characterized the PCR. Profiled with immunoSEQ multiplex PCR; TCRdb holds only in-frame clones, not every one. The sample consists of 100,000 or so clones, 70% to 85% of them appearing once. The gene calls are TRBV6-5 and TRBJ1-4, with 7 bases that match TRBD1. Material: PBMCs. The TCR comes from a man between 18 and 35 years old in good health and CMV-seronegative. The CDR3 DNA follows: TGTGCCAGCAGCCACCCGGACAGGACCGAAAAACTGTTTTTT. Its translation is CASSHPDRTEKLFF.